Sequencing of this T cell receptor (beta chain) was carried out in a study of blood T cell repertoires in COVID-19. At the level of the study: The study drew acute and convalescent COVID-19 samples from the United States, Italy and Spain. T cells, B-cell-depleted T cells, or PBMCs supplied cDNA or gDNA.

V lost 5 bases and J 3 bases, leaving 13 bases between the germline ends. Germline CDR1 SEHNR, CDR2 FQNEAQ (reference sequence). The CDR3 has 15 residues. This clone was detected once. Per the original data handling: The assay estimated nucleated cells by amplifying reference gene primers. The data were produced by immunoSEQ multiplex PCR, yet TCRdb's version contains in-frame clones alone and is incomplete. That table supplies the V and J calls and clone size; D and trimming were determined from the DNA. The sample carries more than 85,000 clones, approximately 84% recorded once. Sequencing was carried out using peripheral blood. The V call is TRBV7-9, the J call TRBJ1-4; unclear D gene. The sequence was collected from a man aged 40-49 years with active or convalescent COVID-19. The CDR3 DNA is TGTGCCAGCAGCCTCCCGTCATCGGCTAATGAAAAACTGTTTTTT. Its protein is CASSLPSSANEKLFF.